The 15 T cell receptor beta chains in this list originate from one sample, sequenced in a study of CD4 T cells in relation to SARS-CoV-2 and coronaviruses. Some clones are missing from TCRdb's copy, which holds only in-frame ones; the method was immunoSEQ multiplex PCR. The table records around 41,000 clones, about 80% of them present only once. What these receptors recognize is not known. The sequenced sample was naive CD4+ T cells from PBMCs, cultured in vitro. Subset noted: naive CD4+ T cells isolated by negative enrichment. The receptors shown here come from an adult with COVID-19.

The CDR3, as DNA: TGTGCCAGCACCCACATCGCAAATGAGCAGTTCTTC. As protein: CASTHIANEQFF. The chain couples TRBV12-3 or TRBV12-4 to TRBJ2-1, with no clear D. This CDR3 contains 12 residues. Trimming cost V 7 bases and J 7 bases, with 11 bases left between them.

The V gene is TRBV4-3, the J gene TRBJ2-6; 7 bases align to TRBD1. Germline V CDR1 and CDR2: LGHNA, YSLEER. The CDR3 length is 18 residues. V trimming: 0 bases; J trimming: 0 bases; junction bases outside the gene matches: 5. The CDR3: CASSQDWDSASGANVLTF. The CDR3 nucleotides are TGCGCCAGCAGCCAAGATTGGGACAGTGCCTCTGGGGCCAACGTCCTGACTTTC.

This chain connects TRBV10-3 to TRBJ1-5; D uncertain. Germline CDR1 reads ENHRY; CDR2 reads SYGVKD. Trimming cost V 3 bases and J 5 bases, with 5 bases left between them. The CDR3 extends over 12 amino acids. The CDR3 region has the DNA TGTGCCATCAGTGATCTGGATCAGCCCCAGCATTTT. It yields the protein CAISDLDQPQHF.

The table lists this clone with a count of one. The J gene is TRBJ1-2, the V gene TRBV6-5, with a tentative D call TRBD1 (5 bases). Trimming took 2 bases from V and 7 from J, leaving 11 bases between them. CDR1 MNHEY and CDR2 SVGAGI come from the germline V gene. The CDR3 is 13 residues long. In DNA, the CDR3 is TGTGCCAGCAGTTACCTTACAGACAGTGGCTACACCTTC. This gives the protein CASSYLTDSGYTF.

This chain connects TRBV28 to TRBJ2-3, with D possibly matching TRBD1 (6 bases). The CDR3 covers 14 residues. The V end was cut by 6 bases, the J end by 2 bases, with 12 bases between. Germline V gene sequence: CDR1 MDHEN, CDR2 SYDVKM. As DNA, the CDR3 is TGTGCCAGCAGGACCGGGACAAACACAGATACGCAGTATTTT. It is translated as CASRTGTNTDTQYF.

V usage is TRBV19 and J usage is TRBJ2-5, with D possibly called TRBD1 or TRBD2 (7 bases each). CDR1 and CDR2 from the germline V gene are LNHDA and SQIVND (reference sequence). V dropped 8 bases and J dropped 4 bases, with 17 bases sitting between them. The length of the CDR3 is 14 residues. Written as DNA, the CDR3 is TGTGCCAGTCGCCGACAGGGAGGGGGAGAGACCCAGTACTTC. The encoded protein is CASRRQGGGETQYF.

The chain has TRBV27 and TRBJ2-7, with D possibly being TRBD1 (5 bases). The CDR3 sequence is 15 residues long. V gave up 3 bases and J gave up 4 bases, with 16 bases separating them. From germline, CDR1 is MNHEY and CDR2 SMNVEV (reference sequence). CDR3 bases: TGTGCCAGCAGTTTCCTCCGGATTAGGGGTTACGAGCAGTACTTC. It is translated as CASSFLRIRGYEQYF.

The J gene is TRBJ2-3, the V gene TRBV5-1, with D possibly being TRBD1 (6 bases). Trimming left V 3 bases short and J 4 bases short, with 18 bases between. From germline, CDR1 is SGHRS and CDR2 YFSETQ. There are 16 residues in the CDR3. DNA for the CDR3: TGCGCCAGCAGCTGGCCTGCTAGACAGGTGTCAGATACGCAGTATTTT. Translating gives CASSWPARQVSDTQYF. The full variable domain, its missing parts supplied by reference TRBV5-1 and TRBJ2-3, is KAGVTQTPRYLIKTRGQQVTLSCSPISGHRSVSWYQQTPGQGLQFLFEYFSETQRNKGNFPGRFSGRQFSNSRSEMNVSTLELGDSALYLCASSWPARQVSDTQYFGPGTRLTVL.

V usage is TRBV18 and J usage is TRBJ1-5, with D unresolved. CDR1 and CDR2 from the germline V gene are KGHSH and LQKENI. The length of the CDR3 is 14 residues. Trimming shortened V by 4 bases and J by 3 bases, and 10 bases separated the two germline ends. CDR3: CASSLDGYNQPQHF. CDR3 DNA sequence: TGTGCCAGCTCACTGGACGGATACAATCAGCCCCAGCATTTT.

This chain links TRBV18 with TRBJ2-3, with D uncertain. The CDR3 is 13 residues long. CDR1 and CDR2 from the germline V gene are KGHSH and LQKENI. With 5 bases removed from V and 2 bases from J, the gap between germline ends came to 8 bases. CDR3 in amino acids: CASSTAVTDTQYF. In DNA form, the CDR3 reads TGTGCCAGCTCAACGGCGGTCACAGATACGCAGTATTTT.

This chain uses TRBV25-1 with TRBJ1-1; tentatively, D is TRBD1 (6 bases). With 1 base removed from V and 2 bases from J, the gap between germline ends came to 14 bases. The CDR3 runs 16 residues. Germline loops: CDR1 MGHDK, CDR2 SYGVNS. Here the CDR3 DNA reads TGTGCCAGCAGTGAATCCGGGACATTTAGAAACACTGAAGCTTTCTTT. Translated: CASSESGTFRNTEAFF.

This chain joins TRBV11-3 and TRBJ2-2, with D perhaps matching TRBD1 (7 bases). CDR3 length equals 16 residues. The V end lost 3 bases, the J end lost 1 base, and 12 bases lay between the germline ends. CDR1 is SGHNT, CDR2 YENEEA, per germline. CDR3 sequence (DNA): TGTGCCAGCAGCTTCCGCGGGACAGAGAACACCGGGGAGCTGTTTTTT. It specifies CASSFRGTENTGELFF.

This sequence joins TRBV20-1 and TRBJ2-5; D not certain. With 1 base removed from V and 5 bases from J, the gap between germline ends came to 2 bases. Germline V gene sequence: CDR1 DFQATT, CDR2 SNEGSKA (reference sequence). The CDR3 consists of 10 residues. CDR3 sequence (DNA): TGCAGTGCTAGAGTCGAGACCCAGTACTTC. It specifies CSARVETQYF.

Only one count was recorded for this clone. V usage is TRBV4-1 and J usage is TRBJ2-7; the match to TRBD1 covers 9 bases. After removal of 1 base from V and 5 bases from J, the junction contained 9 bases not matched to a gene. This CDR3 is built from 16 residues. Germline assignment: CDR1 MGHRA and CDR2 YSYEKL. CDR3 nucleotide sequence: TGCGCCAGCAGCCAAGGATATACAGGGGGCACAGACGAGCAGTACTTC. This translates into CASSQGYTGGTDEQYF.

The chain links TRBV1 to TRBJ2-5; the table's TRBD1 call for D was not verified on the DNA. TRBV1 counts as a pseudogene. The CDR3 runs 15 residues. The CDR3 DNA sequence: TGCACCAGCAGCCAGGGACAGGGGGACCAAGAGACCCAGTACTTC. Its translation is CTSSQGQGDQETQYF.